The 20 T cell receptor beta chains listed next were all sequenced from one sample in a study of cytomegalovirus exposure and HLA in healthy donors. Amplification used 60 Vbeta primers and 13 Jbeta primers. This table comes from immunoSEQ multiplex PCR, and its TCRdb copy is limited to in-frame clones, with some not included. The sample includes under 85,000 clones, 68% of them seen just once. Input material: PBMCs. The receptor set was obtained from a woman aged 25 to 39 in good health and CMV-seronegative.

A few counts support this clone. The gene calls are TRBV18 and TRBJ1-5, with D possibly being TRBD1 (5 bases). Germline loops: CDR1 KGHSH, CDR2 LQKENI. V shed 3 bases and J shed 5 bases, with 11 bases lying between them. CDR3 length: 14 amino acids. For the CDR3, the DNA is TGTGCCAGCTCACCGGCAGGGTTCTATCAGCCCCAGCATTTT. Protein sequence: CASSPAGFYQPQHF.

V and J are TRBV18 and TRBJ2-5; unclear D gene. This CDR3 has 15 residues. The germline V gene has CDR1 KGHSH and CDR2 LQKENI. Between the trimmed V and J ends, which lost 0 bases and 3 bases, there was a span of 11 bases. This CDR3 is CASSPPAEKKETQYF. DNA of the CDR3: TGTGCCAGCTCACCACCGGCAGAAAAGAAAGAGACCCAGTACTTC.

V and J are TRBV7-2 and TRBJ1-2; TRBD1 might be the D (6 bases). The germline gives CDR1 SGHTA, CDR2 FQGNSA. The CDR3 contains 15 residues. V lost 1 base and J 4 bases, leaving 13 bases between the germline ends. The CDR3 loop is CASSLDYLGAYGYTF. In nucleotides, the CDR3 is TGTGCCAGCAGCTTAGATTATTTGGGGGCCTATGGCTACACCTTC.

Judged by abundance, this clone is medium-sized. The chain recombines TRBV10-1 with TRBJ2-7, with TRBD2 matching over 7 bases. Trimming at V came to 3 bases and at J to 0 bases, leaving 5 bases not matched to a gene. The germline gives CDR1 WNHNN, CDR2 SYGVQD (reference sequence). This CDR3 region has 15 residues. Here the CDR3 DNA reads TGCGCCAGCAGTGATTCGCCGGGAGGCTCCTACGAGCAGTACTTC. Its translation is CASSDSPGGSYEQYF.

This clone was counted a few times. This chain connects TRBV5-5 to TRBJ1-5; TRBD1 matches at 10 bases. V lost 5 bases, J lost 2 bases, and 13 bases stayed unmatched. Germline V gene sequence: CDR1 SGHKS, CDR2 YYEKEE (reference sequence). This CDR3 contains 18 residues. The CDR3 nucleotides read TGTGCCAGCAGTTCCGGGACAGGGGCTTCATTAGGCAATCAGCCCCAGCATTTT. Translation: CASSSGTGASLGNQPQHF.

The sample holds a few counts of this clone. The chain recombines TRBV2 with TRBJ1-5; unclear D gene. The CDR3 is 14 residues long. In germline, CDR1 is SNHLY, CDR2 FYNNEI. V was clipped by 2 bases and J by 2 bases, with 7 bases between them. The CDR3 sequence: CASSESFGNQPQHF. The DNA for the CDR3 is TGTGCCAGCAGTGAATCTTTCGGCAATCAGCCCCAGCATTTT.

The V call is TRBV7-2, the J call TRBJ1-5; TRBD1 agrees at 9 bases. Looked up from germline, CDR1 is SGHTA and CDR2 is FQGNSA. The CDR3 runs to 17 residues. J was trimmed by 6 bases and V by 0 bases; bases with no gene match: 9. CDR3 amino acids: CASSLAGQGRRIQPQHF. The CDR3 nucleotides are TGTGCCAGCAGCTTAGCTGGACAGGGGAGGAGGATTCAGCCCCAGCATTTT.

This sequence joins TRBV5-4 and TRBJ1-2, with TRBD1 as a possible D gene (6 bases). V shed 0 bases and J shed 5 bases, with 14 bases lying between them. This CDR3 is built from 15 residues. Germline CDR1 is SGHNT and CDR2 is YYREEE (reference sequence). The CDR3 nucleotides are TGTGCCAGCAGCTTGGGAGGGACAAGACTTTATGGCTACACCTTC. Residues: CASSLGGTRLYGYTF.

This clone was recorded once. This chain connects TRBV29-1 to TRBJ2-2; no clear D gene. The germline V gene has CDR1 SQVTM and CDR2 ANQGSEA. CDR3 length: 14 amino acids. Trimming left V 4 bases short and J 3 bases short, with 12 bases between. CDR3 nucleotide sequence: TGCAGCGTTGCATCGGGTCTGGACACCGGGGAGCTGTTTTTT. It specifies CSVASGLDTGELFF.

This clone showed up just a few times. This chain uses TRBV19 with TRBJ1-5; TRBD1 is a possible D gene (5 bases). With 1 base removed from V and 3 bases from J, the gap between germline ends came to 10 bases. Germline lookup yields CDR1 LNHDA and CDR2 SQIVND (reference sequence). CDR3 length equals 15 residues. The CDR3: CASSIVQALNQPQHF. DNA for the CDR3: TGTGCCAGTAGTATAGTACAGGCTCTCAATCAGCCCCAGCATTTT.

Points on this clone: This likely reflects a read error, since a far larger clone is one base away. Other DNA sequences within the sample encode an identical CDR3. The gene calls are TRBV2 and TRBJ2-7, with D perhaps TRBD1 (5 bases). Germline V gene lookup returns CDR1 SNHLY and CDR2 FYNNEI. V dropped 1 base and J dropped 5 bases, with 6 bases sitting between them. This CDR3 is built from 12 residues. CDR3 DNA sequence: TGTGCCAGCAGTGAAGAGGGGAACGAGCAGTACGTC. Translated, it gives CASSEEGNEQYV.

This clone has a count of ten or more. This chain uses TRBV5-1 with TRBJ1-5; D uncertain. Deletions cut 0 bases from V and 5 bases from J, with 6 bases between. CDR1 is SGHRS, CDR2 YFSETQ, per germline. The CDR3 totals 13 residues. CDR3 residues: CASSLDPDQPQHF. CDR3 in DNA: TGCGCCAGCAGCTTGGACCCGGATCAGCCCCAGCATTTT.

As concerns this clone: This likely comes from a read error, as the CDR3 has no conserved phenylalanine or tryptophan at its end. The V call is TRBV30, the J call TRBJ1-3, with D maybe TRBD1 (5 bases). The CDR3 runs 13 residues. Germline V gene sequence: CDR1 GTSNPN, CDR2 SVGIG (reference sequence). Trimming took off 4 bases at V and 2 bases at J, with 9 bases between the two ends. CDR3 amino acids: CAWNGRAGNTIYV. The CDR3 DNA is TGTGCCTGGAACGGCAGGGCTGGAAACACCATATATGTT.

This clone has only one observation. This chain connects TRBV4-1 to TRBJ2-7; maybe TRBD1 (6 bases). There are 15 residues in the CDR3. Germline V gives CDR1 MGHRA, CDR2 YSYEKL. V was shortened by 0 bases and J by 0 bases, with 9 bases between the two germline ends. The CDR3 region is CASSQETGFSYEQYF. The CDR3 region has the DNA TGCGCCAGCAGCCAAGAGACAGGTTTCTCCTACGAGCAGTACTTC.

CDR3 amino acids: CASSHPTGQTLNTEAFF. Written as DNA, the CDR3 is TGCGCCAGCAGTCATCCGACCGGACAGACCCTGAACACTGAAGCTTTCTTT. The rearrangement uses TRBV10-1 and TRBJ1-1; TRBD1 might be the D (6 bases). Trimming took off 5 bases at V and 0 bases at J, with 19 bases between the two ends. The length of the CDR3 is 17 residues. The germline gives CDR1 WNHNN, CDR2 SYGVQD (reference sequence).

CDR3 region: CASSKVALCGDRGLNYGYTF. The CDR3 DNA sequence: TGTGCCAGCAGCAAAGTTGCGCTTTGCGGGGACAGGGGGCTGAACTATGGCTACACCTTC. V gene TRBV21-1 combines with J gene TRBJ1-2; the D segment call TRBD1 is taken from the table without a DNA check. TRBV21-1 is a documented pseudogene. CDR3 length: 20 amino acids.

This clone was picked up a small number of times. This chain uses TRBV5-1 with TRBJ2-5, with 10 nucleotides matching TRBD1. Germline loops: CDR1 SGHRS, CDR2 YFSETQ. With 4 bases clipped from V and 5 bases from J, the junction kept 5 bases outside the gene matches. The CDR3 runs 14 residues. The CDR3: CASSRDRGGETQYF. CDR3 bases: TGCGCCAGCAGCCGGGACAGGGGCGGGGAGACCCAGTACTTC.

This clone was seen a few times. The gene calls are TRBV18 and TRBJ1-4; TRBD1 might be the D (6 bases). CDR3 length equals 14 residues. Germline loops: CDR1 KGHSH, CDR2 LQKENI. Trimming removed 6 bases from V and 4 bases from J, with 12 bases in between. This CDR3 is CASSRTASNEKLFF. CDR3 nucleotide sequence: TGTGCCAGCTCTCGGACAGCAAGTAATGAAAAACTGTTTTTT.

The chain links TRBV30 to TRBJ1-5, with 8 bases fitting TRBD1. The CDR3 length is 15 residues. Trimming cost V 5 bases and J 6 bases; bases outside gene matches: 12. Germline assignment: CDR1 GTSNPN and CDR2 SVGIG (reference sequence). The CDR3 is CAWGLKDRASQPQHF. The CDR3 DNA reads TGTGCCTGGGGGTTAAAGGACAGGGCCTCTCAGCCCCAGCATTTT.

V and J are TRBV5-1 and TRBJ2-2; 7 bases are a match to TRBD1. After removal of 0 bases from V and 6 bases from J, the junction contained 5 bases not matched to a gene. This CDR3 has 15 amino acids. CDR1 SGHRS and CDR2 YFSETQ come from the germline V gene. DNA for the CDR3: TGCGCCAGCAGCTTGGAAAGGGGGCGATCCGGGGAGCTGTTTTTT. Its translation: CASSLERGRSGELFF.